This TCR beta chain was found in a study of shared clonotypes between healthy human individuals (dated by TCRdb to the early 2020s). Some background on the complete study: A couple of women and three men aged 18 to 49 years were included in the cohort. For each donor, CD4 naive and CD4 memory were each run on three plates, CD8 naive on two plates, and CD8 memory on one plate. The study deeply sequenced blood TCR repertoires of five healthy adults to estimate repertoire size and the extent of clonotype sharing between individuals. To increase sequencing depth and limit assay-specific biases, different laboratories used diverse techniques to prepare libraries and sequence TCR repertoires. Between about 0.94 and 8.9 billion PBMCs per donor were obtained by leukapheresis. Overall study outcomes, separate from this receptor: Roughly 5.2% of naive CD4, 3.5% of naive CD8, 2.3% of memory CD4, and over 0.35% of memory CD8 clonotypes were shared across several donors. Even with the large sequencing depth, rarefaction of the sorted-subset datasets indicated that sequencing was incomplete. The genetic and exposure-history diversity represented was limited by the small number of donors. Compared with non-shared clonotypes, clonotypes shared by all four sorted-subset donors had higher generation probabilities. Sampling was restricted to blood, and TCR repertoires in tissue are likely to differ from TCR repertoires in blood. Larger estimated clonotype richness was generally found for naive subsets than for memory subsets. Pairwise subsampling led to the expectation that sequencing depth would affect the degree of clonotype sharing among donors.

There are a few counts of this clone. The antigen it binds to is not known. Qualities for individual bases were not recorded, and no much larger clone is one base off. This same CDR3 is encoded by further DNA sequences in the sample. TCR CDR3 regions were amplified from genomic DNA by multiplex PCR using the deep immunoSEQ assay. Extracted genomic DNA from each cell subset was spread evenly across all wells of several immunoSEQ 96-well plates, with each plate serving as a replicate. For sorted subsets, each replicate PCR was loaded with roughly 200 ng genomic DNA, equivalent to 30,000 to 35,000 T cell genomes. Purified libraries were quantified with a Qubit 3.0 fluorometer, sized on a Bioanalyzer 2100, and re-quantified with the KAPA Library Quantification kit. Every immunoSEQ 96-well plate was sequenced on a dedicated single-read 150-cycle Illumina NextSeq 550 flow cell. In the source study's methods: Because the immunoSEQ output held only junctional sequences and lacked quality scores, the filtering could not match the filtering applied to full-length reads. Sequences were annotated with PyIR, a Python wrapper for IgBLAST v1.9, using IMGT germline references to assign V/J genes and CDR3. Reads were removed for weak V/J assignments (E-value above 1e-6), missing CDR3, stop codons, out-of-frame junctions, or ambiguous translated residues. V3J clonotypes were defined by identical inferred V gene, J gene, and CDR3 amino acid sequence. Percentage overlap between repertoires was computed as shared unique clonotypes divided by the size of the smaller repertoire. Repertoire richness was assessed with RTK rarefaction, the Chao1 estimator, and Recon v2.1 estimates of unobserved clonotypes. OLGA was used to compute generation probabilities for all TCRbeta clonotypes that the gDNA method yielded from a few donors. TCRdb's version of the immuneACCESS table is confined to in-frame rearrangements and falls short of the full clone set. An unresolved V gene accounts for under half of the shortfall where checked; the remainder is of unknown origin. The V and J calls and clone size come from that table; D and trimming were worked out from the DNA. In all, the sample holds 2 million to 2.5 million clones, and over 90% of those were seen once. About 0.39% of the sample lies in the top ten.

The donors were healthy, HIV-negative adults who had no recently reported acute infections or vaccinations. Every donor was a Caucasian adult residing in Nashville, Tennessee, USA. Magnetic negative selection was used to enrich CD4+ T cells, after which naive cells were positively selected on CD45RA and the negative fraction became the memory subset. After blood collection by leukapheresis, PBMCs were isolated using Ficoll-Histopaque density gradient centrifugation and then cryopreserved in the vapor phase of liquid nitrogen. Analytical flow cytometry was used to check the purity and quantity of each magnetically sorted T cell population. Each sorted fraction had its genomic DNA isolated and then quantified by UV absorbance on a Nanodrop 2000c. The CDR3 runs 13 amino acids, cysteine and phenylalanine included. Only the CDR3 part of the read is kept: 39 bases, read in frame from the first base. V lost 0 bases and J lost 0 bases; the stretch between them is 2 bases long. CDR1 and CDR2 are read off the germline V gene as SGHDT and YYEEEE.

The specimen sequenced was naive CD4+ T cells from PBMCs. The intended sense of this specimen's cell subset or site label: CD45RA+ positively selected. The origin of this receptor is a young man in good health. Some clones in this sample may be carry-over from other donors' samples. The rearranged segments are TRBV5-6 and TRBJ2-3; the D gene is not confidently resolved. The DNA sequence is TGTGCCAGCAGCTTGGGCAGCACAGATACGCAGTATTTT. It is translated as CASSLGSTDTQYF.